The next 3 T cell receptor beta chains were all read from a single sample in a study of T cells after yellow fever vaccination. From the 5' RACE reads, TCRdb called clonotypes with MiXCR, one entry per CDR3 protein. This table has 280,000 or so distinct CDR3 sequences, 8.7% appearing once. Sequenced material: CD4+ T cells sorted from PBMCs, taken 5 days after the yellow fever booster vaccination. The origin of the receptors is a man in his late teens or twenties who received the YFV17D yellow fever vaccine.

The V call is TRBV7-3, the J call TRBJ2-1; TRBD2 agrees at 13 bases. Germline CDR1 is SGHTA and CDR2 is FQGTGA. The CDR3 consists of 15 residues. V shed 5 bases and J 10 bases; nucleotides not matched to a gene: 8. In nucleotides, the CDR3 is TGTGCCAGCAGCGCCGGGACTAGCGGGGCCCGGGAGCAGTTCTTC. This translates into CASSAGTSGAREQFF.

The V gene is TRBV7-3, the J gene TRBJ2-3, with no clear D. V was trimmed by 0 bases and J by 1 base, leaving 17 bases between them. Germline assignment: CDR1 SGHTA and CDR2 FQGTGA. This CDR3 has 18 residues. Written as DNA, the CDR3 is TGTGCCAGCAGCTTAACTTCGGCGGCAGCCCCTGGCACAGATACGCAGTATTTT. This gives the protein CASSLTSAAAPGTDTQYF.

This clonotype showed up just a few times. The rearrangement uses TRBV5-5 and TRBJ1-2; tentative D call: TRBD1 (6 bases). The CDR3 has 14 amino acids. The germline V gene has CDR1 SGHKS and CDR2 YYEKEE (reference sequence). Trimming cost V 3 bases and J 2 bases, with 11 bases left between them. The CDR3 spells CASSYGQTNYGYTF. The DNA of the CDR3 is TGTGCCAGCAGCTATGGACAGACCAACTATGGCTACACCTTC.